These 3 T cell receptor beta chains originate from one sample sequenced in a study of blood T cell repertoires in COVID-19. The assay was immunoSEQ multiplex PCR, and TCRdb's table has in-frame clones only and misses some. The sample holds approximately 170,000 clones, 70% to 90% seen once. Specimen: peripheral blood. Every receptor here comes from an elderly woman with COVID-19, enrolled during active disease.

This clone has only one observation. The chain carries TRBV28 and TRBJ2-1; TRBD2 matches at 13 bases. CDR3 length equals 17 residues. CDR1 MDHEN and CDR2 SYDVKM come from the germline V gene. The V and J ends lost 4 bases and 8 bases, in that order; junction bases with no gene match: 11. CDR3 nucleotides: TGTGCCAGCAGTTCGCCTCGGACTAGCGGGAGACGGGATGAGCAGTTCTTC. This encodes CASSSPRTSGRRDEQFF.

This chain uses TRBV19 with TRBJ2-5; D is perhaps TRBD1 (5 bases). Germline lookup yields CDR1 LNHDA and CDR2 SQIVND (reference sequence). Trimming shortened V by 5 bases and J by 4 bases, and 20 bases separated the two germline ends. CDR3 length: 16 residues. The CDR3 protein is CASSRSPGQGVETQYF. CDR3 in DNA: TGTGCCAGTAGTCGTTCTCCAGGCCAGGGCGTAGAGACCCAGTACTTC.

This clone was recorded a few times. The rearrangement uses TRBV5-1 and TRBJ2-1, with TRBD2 identical over 9 bases. The CDR3 contains 16 residues. CDR1 and CDR2 from the germline V gene are SGHRS and YFSETQ. After removal of 0 bases from V and 2 bases from J, the junction contained 3 bases not matched to a gene. The chain's CDR3 is CASSLDGGRAYNEQFF. The DNA for the CDR3 is TGCGCCAGCAGCTTGGATGGCGGGAGGGCCTACAATGAGCAGTTCTTC.